These 3 T cell receptor beta chains were all obtained from the same sample, sequenced in a study of blood T cell repertoires in COVID-19. Here immunoSEQ multiplex PCR was the method, and the copy in TCRdb shows in-frame clones only, minus some. Here the sample spans some 270,000 clones, approximately 85% being singletons. Specimen: peripheral blood. The receptors shown here come from a woman aged 70-85 years with acute or convalescent COVID-19.

The V gene is TRBV5-1, the J gene TRBJ2-5; 11 bases line up with TRBD2. V shed 5 bases, J shed 2 bases, and the junction held 2 bases outside the gene matches. This CDR3 is 14 amino acids long. The V gene's germline CDR1 is SGHRS and CDR2 YFSETQ. CDR3 region: CASRSSGGQETQYF. The CDR3 DNA follows: TGCGCCAGCAGGTCTAGCGGGGGGCAAGAGACCCAGTACTTC.

This chain joins TRBV7-2 and TRBJ2-1; no firm D call. The germline V gene has CDR1 SGHTA and CDR2 FQGNSA. This CDR3 is built from 14 residues. The V gene lost 2 bases and the J gene lost 8 bases, with 13 bases spanning the gap. CDR3 coding DNA: TGTGCCAGCAGCTTAAAACCTGCGTTGGATGAGCAGTTCTTC. Translated, it gives CASSLKPALDEQFF.

The chain carries TRBV3-1 (or the pseudogene TRBV3-2) and TRBJ2-7, with TRBD1 as a possible D gene (7 bases). The germline V gene has CDR1 LGHDT and CDR2 YNNKEL (reference sequence). The ends were cut back, 2 bases at V and 8 bases at J, with 16 bases in the middle. This CDR3 comprises 14 residues. The CDR3 DNA sequence: TGTGCCAGCAGCCAAATCAGGGGGGAGGCGCAGCAGTACTTC. Translated, it gives CASSQIRGEAQQYF.